These T cell receptor beta chains were read from a single sample in a study of T cells in Graves' hyperthyroidism and ophthalmopathy. TCRdb reprocessed the multiplex PCR reads with MiXCR, giving one entry per CDR3 protein. The repertoire holds about 480,000 distinct CDR3 sequences, with roughly 14% as singletons. Sequenced input: blood. Receptors originate from a woman aged 18-30 years with Graves' hyperthyroidism. The CDR3 runs from the conserved cysteine through the conserved F or W. Fields, in order: J gene, D gene, V gene, clone size, CDR3 DNA, CDR3 protein. A D gene is named only where the DNA matches it firmly. Clone size appears in some rows only: once, few, many, or a class for an expanded clone.

j_gene: TRBJ2-7; d_gene: TRBD1; v_gene: TRBV20-1; abundance: many; CDR3nt: TGCAGTGCTAGCCCTTTGGACAGGACACTAAGGGGTTACGAGCAGTACTTC; CDR3aa: CSASPLDRTLRGYEQYF
j_gene: TRBJ2-5; d_gene: TRBD2; v_gene: TRBV3-1; abundance: -; CDR3nt: TGTGCCAGCAGCCAGCAGCTGGGGGGGGAGACCCAGTACTTC; CDR3aa: CASSQQLGGETQYF
j_gene: TRBJ1-5; d_gene: -; v_gene: TRBV7-9; abundance: -; CDR3nt: TGTGCCAGCAGCTTAGCGGGGGCCCCGGGAGAGCCCCAGCATTTT; CDR3aa: CASSLAGAPGEPQHF
j_gene: TRBJ2-5; d_gene: -; v_gene: TRBV24-1; abundance: many; CDR3nt: TGTGCCACCAGTGATTTTGGACTGCCCCAAGAGACCCAGTACTTC; CDR3aa: CATSDFGLPQETQYF
j_gene: TRBJ2-5; d_gene: -; v_gene: TRBV29-1; abundance: once; CDR3nt: TGCAGCGTAATAGGCGCCAAAGAGACCCAGTACTTC; CDR3aa: CSVIGAKETQYF
j_gene: TRBJ2-5; d_gene: -; v_gene: TRBV30; abundance: many; CDR3nt: TGTGCCTGGATTGCTAGAGGGGAGACCCAGTACTTC; CDR3aa: CAWIARGETQYF
j_gene: TRBJ2-4; d_gene: -; v_gene: TRBV10-1; abundance: -; CDR3nt: TGCGCCAGCAGTGAGTCGGAAATAGGGGACATTCAGTACTTC; CDR3aa: CASSESEIGDIQYF
j_gene: TRBJ2-1; d_gene: -; v_gene: TRBV7-9; abundance: -; CDR3nt: TGTGCCAGCAGCTTAATGATAGGGAATGAGCAGTTCTTC; CDR3aa: CASSLMIGNEQFF
j_gene: TRBJ1-1; d_gene: -; v_gene: TRBV7-3; abundance: many; CDR3nt: TGTGCCAGCAGCCCCAAGACAGGCAGCGAAGCTTTCTTT; CDR3aa: CASSPKTGSEAFF
j_gene: TRBJ2-1; d_gene: TRBD2; v_gene: TRBV20-1; abundance: many; CDR3nt: TGCAGTGCTGTGACTAGCCTTGAGCAGTTCTTC; CDR3aa: CSAVTSLEQFF
j_gene: TRBJ2-7; d_gene: TRBD2; v_gene: TRBV7-9; abundance: -; CDR3nt: TGTGCCAGCAGCCCAGGACTAGCGGGAGTAAAGCAGTACTTC; CDR3aa: CASSPGLAGVKQYF
j_gene: TRBJ2-1; d_gene: -; v_gene: TRBV6-5; abundance: -; CDR3nt: TGTGCCAGCAGTTCCCGTAGGGACAATGAGCAGTTCTTC; CDR3aa: CASSSRRDNEQFF
j_gene: TRBJ2-7; d_gene: -; v_gene: TRBV12-5; abundance: many; CDR3nt: TGTGCTACCCCTCTAGACTCCTACGAGCAGTACTTC; CDR3aa: CATPLDSYEQYF
j_gene: TRBJ1-2; d_gene: -; v_gene: TRBV6-5; abundance: many; CDR3nt: TGTGCCAGCAGTTACGCCTCCAGGGCGATCTATGGCTACACCTTC; CDR3aa: CASSYASRAIYGYTF
j_gene: TRBJ1-1; d_gene: -; v_gene: TRBV5-1; abundance: many; CDR3nt: TGCGCCAGCAACGAGGGGGATCGAGGGGACACTGAAGCTTTCTTT; CDR3aa: CASNEGDRGDTEAFF
j_gene: TRBJ2-1; d_gene: -; v_gene: TRBV4-1; abundance: -; CDR3nt: TGCGCCAGCAGCCAAGTGACGAGCTCCTACAATGAGCAGTCCTTC; CDR3aa: CASSQVTSSYNEQSF
j_gene: TRBJ1-2; d_gene: -; v_gene: TRBV5-5; abundance: many; CDR3nt: TGTGCCAGCAGCCGAGATCAGGGTGATTATGGCTACACCTTC; CDR3aa: CASSRDQGDYGYTF
j_gene: TRBJ1-4; d_gene: TRBD1; v_gene: TRBV3-1; abundance: many; CDR3nt: TGTGCCAGCAGACGAACAGGGGGCGAAGATGAAAAACTGTTTTTT; CDR3aa: CASRRTGGEDEKLFF
j_gene: TRBJ2-3; d_gene: -; v_gene: TRBV7-9; abundance: -; CDR3nt: TGTGCCAGCAGCTTAATTGCTTCAGATACGCAGTATTTT; CDR3aa: CASSLIASDTQYF
j_gene: TRBJ2-7; d_gene: -; v_gene: TRBV6-2/TRBV6-3; abundance: many; CDR3nt: TGTGCCAGCAGTTACGTGGACAGATCCTACGAGCAGTACTTC; CDR3aa: CASSYVDRSYEQYF
j_gene: TRBJ2-7; d_gene: TRBD2; v_gene: TRBV20-1; abundance: many; CDR3nt: TGCAGTGCTAGTCGGACTAGCGGGGGGGGCGAGCAGTACTTC; CDR3aa: CSASRTSGGGEQYF
j_gene: TRBJ2-5; d_gene: TRBD1; v_gene: TRBV25-1; abundance: many; CDR3nt: TGTGCCACGCGATCCATCACCCGGGACAGACTTGAAGAGACCCAGTACTTC; CDR3aa: CATRSITRDRLEETQYF
j_gene: TRBJ1-1; d_gene: TRBD1; v_gene: TRBV4-1; abundance: few; CDR3nt: TGCGCCAGCAGCCATTCGACAGGGAGGAACACTGAAGCTTTCTTT; CDR3aa: CASSHSTGRNTEAFF
j_gene: TRBJ2-3; d_gene: -; v_gene: TRBV11-3; abundance: many; CDR3nt: TGTGCCAGCAGCTTAGGAGGGGCTAGCACCGCAGATACGCAGTATTTT; CDR3aa: CASSLGGASTADTQYF
j_gene: TRBJ2-3; d_gene: -; v_gene: TRBV28; abundance: -; CDR3nt: TGTGCCAGCAGCCCCACCTCAGGGAAGAGGACAGATACGCAGTATTTT; CDR3aa: CASSPTSGKRTDTQYF
j_gene: TRBJ1-2; d_gene: -; v_gene: TRBV29-1; abundance: many; CDR3nt: TGCAGCGTTGCTCGGCAGAGTAACTATGGCTACACCTTC; CDR3aa: CSVARQSNYGYTF
j_gene: TRBJ2-5; d_gene: -; v_gene: TRBV9; abundance: many; CDR3nt: TGTGCCAGCAGCGTATATCAGGGTTTGGGGACCCAGTACTTC; CDR3aa: CASSVYQGLGTQYF
j_gene: TRBJ1-5; d_gene: -; v_gene: TRBV19; abundance: -; CDR3nt: TGTGCCAGTAGTATAGATTACAGGGTGAAGCCTCAGCCCCAGCATTTT; CDR3aa: CASSIDYRVKPQPQHF
j_gene: TRBJ2-7; d_gene: -; v_gene: TRBV27; abundance: many; CDR3nt: TGTGCCAGCAGCCCGACCCAACGCTCCTACGAGCAGTACTTC; CDR3aa: CASSPTQRSYEQYF
j_gene: TRBJ2-1; d_gene: -; v_gene: TRBV15; abundance: -; CDR3nt: TGTGCCACCAGCAGAGGGCGGGGAAGGTCCTCGGGGCAGTTCTTC; CDR3aa: CATSRGRGRSSGQFF
j_gene: TRBJ2-2; d_gene: -; v_gene: TRBV5-5; abundance: -; CDR3nt: TGTGCCAGCAGCTTGGACCCGGCGGACACCGGGGAGCTGTTTTTT; CDR3aa: CASSLDPADTGELFF
j_gene: TRBJ2-4; d_gene: -; v_gene: TRBV18; abundance: many; CDR3nt: TGTGCCAGCTCACCCCCCCCGATAGGGCAGTCCAAAAACATTCAGTACTTC; CDR3aa: CASSPPPIGQSKNIQYF
j_gene: TRBJ2-1; d_gene: TRBD2; v_gene: TRBV27; abundance: many; CDR3nt: TGTGCCAGCAGCTTAGCGGGAGGACCCGTCAATGAGCAGTTCTTC; CDR3aa: CASSLAGGPVNEQFF
j_gene: TRBJ2-2; d_gene: TRBD2; v_gene: TRBV20-1; abundance: many; CDR3nt: TGCAGTGCTACCCGTACGGGAGGGAGCACCGGGGAGCTGTTTTTT; CDR3aa: CSATRTGGSTGELFF
j_gene: TRBJ2-3; d_gene: -; v_gene: TRBV18; abundance: many; CDR3nt: TGTGCCAGCTCACCACCGTCTAGCGAAGATACGCAGTATTTT; CDR3aa: CASSPPSSEDTQYF
j_gene: TRBJ1-2; d_gene: TRBD1; v_gene: TRBV6-5; abundance: many; CDR3nt: TGTGCCAGCAGTTACACGACAGGGACCGATGGCTACACCTTC; CDR3aa: CASSYTTGTDGYTF
j_gene: TRBJ1-3; d_gene: TRBD1; v_gene: TRBV27; abundance: many; CDR3nt: TGTGCCAGCAGTTCGCTCGGAAAGGGACAGAACTCTGGAAACACCATATATTTT; CDR3aa: CASSSLGKGQNSGNTIYF
j_gene: TRBJ1-2; d_gene: -; v_gene: TRBV7-9; abundance: -; CDR3nt: TGTGCCAGCAGCCCTAGGACGGAGGGGCATCGCTACACCTTC; CDR3aa: CASSPRTEGHRYTF
j_gene: TRBJ2-5; d_gene: -; v_gene: TRBV7-2; abundance: -; CDR3nt: TGTGCCAGCAGCGGTTACAACCAAGAGACCCAGTACTTC; CDR3aa: CASSGYNQETQYF
j_gene: TRBJ2-2; d_gene: TRBD1; v_gene: TRBV5-4; abundance: few; CDR3nt: TGTGCCAGCAGCTGGCAGGGGGCGCCCACCGGGGAGCTGTTTTTT; CDR3aa: CASSWQGAPTGELFF
j_gene: TRBJ1-6; d_gene: -; v_gene: TRBV18; abundance: many; CDR3nt: TGTGCCAGCTCACTACAGGGTTTGAATTCACCCCTCCACTTT; CDR3aa: CASSLQGLNSPLHF
j_gene: TRBJ2-7; d_gene: -; v_gene: TRBV9; abundance: many; CDR3nt: TGTGCCAGCAGCGTAGTTGAGGTTTCAGAGCAGTACTTC; CDR3aa: CASSVVEVSEQYF
j_gene: TRBJ2-1; d_gene: TRBD2; v_gene: TRBV3-1; abundance: few; CDR3nt: TGTGCCAGCAGCGAGGGACTAGCGGGAGTAGTTGAGCAGTTCTTC; CDR3aa: CASSEGLAGVVEQFF
j_gene: TRBJ2-3; d_gene: -; v_gene: TRBV19; abundance: -; CDR3nt: TGTGCCAGTAGTATACCCTACCCGGGCTCTAGCGAGTATACGCAGTATTTT; CDR3aa: CASSIPYPGSSEYTQYF
j_gene: TRBJ2-3; d_gene: TRBD2; v_gene: TRBV12-3/TRBV12-4; abundance: many; CDR3nt: TGTGCCAGCAACCCAGCGGGAGAGTTAGATACGCAGTATTTT; CDR3aa: CASNPAGELDTQYF
j_gene: TRBJ1-5; d_gene: -; v_gene: TRBV18; abundance: few; CDR3nt: TGTGCCAGCTCCCATGGACGTGATCAGACCCAGCATTTT; CDR3aa: CASSHGRDQTQHF
j_gene: TRBJ2-5; d_gene: -; v_gene: TRBV5-1; abundance: many; CDR3nt: TGCGCCAGCAGCTTGGACCAGTACAACCGGGAGACCCAGTACTTC; CDR3aa: CASSLDQYNRETQYF
j_gene: TRBJ2-2; d_gene: -; v_gene: TRBV7-9; abundance: -; CDR3nt: TGTGCCAGCAGCTCCGGACAGTCCGGGGAGCTGTTTTTT; CDR3aa: CASSSGQSGELFF
j_gene: TRBJ1-1; d_gene: -; v_gene: TRBV30; abundance: -; CDR3nt: TGTGCCTGGAATCCGGGTGACACTGAAGCTTTCTTT; CDR3aa: CAWNPGDTEAFF
j_gene: TRBJ2-7; d_gene: TRBD2; v_gene: TRBV27; abundance: many; CDR3nt: TGTGCCAGCAGCTACACTAGCGCTGGTTCCTACGAGCAGTACTTC; CDR3aa: CASSYTSAGSYEQYF
j_gene: TRBJ2-5; d_gene: TRBD1; v_gene: TRBV2; abundance: many; CDR3nt: TGTGCCAGCAGTTACAGGGGGCCTCAACTTCAAGAGACCCAGTACTTC; CDR3aa: CASSYRGPQLQETQYF
j_gene: TRBJ1-1; d_gene: -; v_gene: TRBV19; abundance: -; CDR3nt: TGTGCCAGTAGTATCGCGGGGGGAGCTTTCTTT; CDR3aa: CASSIAGGAFF